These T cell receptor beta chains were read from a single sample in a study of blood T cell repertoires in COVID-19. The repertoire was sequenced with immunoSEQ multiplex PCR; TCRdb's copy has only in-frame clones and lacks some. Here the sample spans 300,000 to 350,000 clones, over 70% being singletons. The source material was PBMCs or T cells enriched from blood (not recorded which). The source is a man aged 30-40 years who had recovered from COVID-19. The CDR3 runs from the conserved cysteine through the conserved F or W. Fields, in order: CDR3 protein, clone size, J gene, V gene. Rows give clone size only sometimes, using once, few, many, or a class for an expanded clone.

CDR3: CASSQDYTSNTGELFF
size: .
J: TRBJ2-2
V: TRBV4-2

CDR3: CASSLDRRIYEQYF
size: .
J: TRBJ2-7
V: TRBV5-6

CDR3: CASSEVGREDGYTF
size: .
J: TRBJ1-2
V: TRBV6-1

CDR3: CASSPMSWNTGASSYEQYF
size: .
J: TRBJ2-7
V: TRBV3-1/TRBV3-2

CDR3: CASSEDIPTVPMGGYTF
size: .
J: TRBJ1-2
V: TRBV2

CDR3: CAWGTGNLDQPQHF
size: .
J: TRBJ1-5
V: TRBV30

CDR3: CASSLGTGAYEKLFF
size: .
J: TRBJ1-4
V: TRBV7-6

CDR3: CAISESASSQETQYF
size: .
J: TRBJ2-5
V: TRBV10-3

CDR3: CASSNRGGSSYNEQFF
size: .
J: TRBJ2-1
V: TRBV28

CDR3: CASSLRVPRDEQFF
size: .
J: TRBJ2-1
V: TRBV27

CDR3: CASSVGGDRGQPQHF
size: .
J: TRBJ1-5
V: TRBV9

CDR3: CASSLDGGGTGELFF
size: .
J: TRBJ2-2
V: TRBV5-1

CDR3: CASSLWENRDRSYGYTF
size: .
J: TRBJ1-2
V: TRBV7-8

CDR3: CASSQGIRASYEQYF
size: .
J: TRBJ2-7
V: TRBV3-1/TRBV3-2

CDR3: CASSPFTGGMNTEAFF
size: .
J: TRBJ1-1
V: TRBV3-1/TRBV3-2

CDR3: CASSRPGQMNTEAFF
size: .
J: TRBJ1-1
V: TRBV3-1/TRBV3-2

CDR3: CASSPRQGLGSYEQYF
size: .
J: TRBJ2-7
V: TRBV5-8

CDR3: CASSLGGTGSYNSPLHF
size: .
J: TRBJ1-6
V: TRBV11-2

CDR3: CASSEERGQLFF
size: .
J: TRBJ1-4
V: TRBV2

CDR3: CASSQEQGARTQYF
size: .
J: TRBJ2-3
V: TRBV4-2

CDR3: CASSQGTYEQYF
size: .
J: TRBJ2-7
V: TRBV11-2

CDR3: CASSSAGTGITGELFF
size: .
J: TRBJ2-2
V: TRBV5-4

CDR3: CASSPRLGGQTEAFF
size: once
J: TRBJ1-1
V: TRBV6-5

CDR3: CSVGQTGPNYGYTF
size: .
J: TRBJ1-2
V: TRBV29-1

CDR3: CASSFQWNEKLFF
size: many
J: TRBJ1-4
V: TRBV5-1

CDR3: CASSGGYGNTIYF
size: .
J: TRBJ1-3
V: TRBV19

CDR3: CASSAGQGYGYTF
size: .
J: TRBJ1-2
V: TRBV7-2

CDR3: CASELGTGGQETQYF
size: once
J: TRBJ2-5
V: TRBV5-1

CDR3: CASSEQGARNTEAFF
size: .
J: TRBJ1-1
V: TRBV2

CDR3: CASSLGQSINSPLHF
size: once
J: TRBJ1-6
V: TRBV5-4

CDR3: CASRGTGGRSPLHF
size: .
J: TRBJ1-6
V: TRBV19

CDR3: CSVENRGGNEQFF
size: .
J: TRBJ2-1
V: TRBV29-1

CDR3: CSASTAGGWYEQYF
size: .
J: TRBJ2-7
V: TRBV20-1

CDR3: CASSLEHTDTQYF
size: .
J: TRBJ2-3
V: TRBV5-1

CDR3: CASSLGTGEHEQYF
size: .
J: TRBJ2-7
V: TRBV5-1

CDR3: CASNIIGTVAEKLFF
size: .
J: TRBJ1-4
V: TRBV5-5

CDR3: CASSLSTGSQETQYF
size: .
J: TRBJ2-5
V: TRBV27

CDR3: CASSLDRGGGTKKTQYF
size: .
J: TRBJ2-5
V: TRBV11-2

CDR3: CASTSRGANTGELFF
size: .
J: TRBJ2-2
V: TRBV19

CDR3: CASSLAKNIQYF
size: .
J: TRBJ2-4
V: TRBV13

CDR3: CASSFGLAGGMYNEQFF
size: .
J: TRBJ2-1
V: TRBV11-2

CDR3: CASIRDSNYGYTF
size: .
J: TRBJ1-2
V: TRBV6-6

CDR3: CASSPAPETQYF
size: once
J: TRBJ2-5
V: TRBV18

CDR3: CASSLVGTGGSGNTIYF
size: .
J: TRBJ1-3
V: TRBV7-2

CDR3: CASSLFSGDTQYF
size: .
J: TRBJ2-3
V: TRBV11-2

CDR3: CASSLASGVYGYTF
size: .
J: TRBJ1-2
V: TRBV14

CDR3: CASSLVRGATEAFF
size: .
J: TRBJ1-1
V: TRBV7-9

CDR3: CASSHYRDTQYF
size: .
J: TRBJ2-3
V: TRBV6-5

CDR3: CSVAKEKRYEQYF
size: few
J: TRBJ2-7
V: TRBV29-1

CDR3: CASSPGRGAQPQHF
size: .
J: TRBJ1-5
V: TRBV9

CDR3: CASSQGSTYEQYF
size: .
J: TRBJ2-7
V: TRBV6-5

CDR3: CAVGGRFF
size: .
J: TRBJ1-1
V: TRBV27

CDR3: CASSWSETSGQETQYF
size: .
J: TRBJ2-5
V: TRBV5-4

CDR3: CASNMSRGSELCYGYTF
size: .
J: TRBJ1-2
V: TRBV10-1

CDR3: CASSPRDSSYNSPLHF
size: .
J: TRBJ1-6
V: TRBV9

CDR3: CASSGVLGGGTDTQYF
size: .
J: TRBJ2-3
V: TRBV28

CDR3: CASSLGQANEAQHF
size: .
J: TRBJ1-5
V: TRBV5-1

CDR3: CASSPPTSARDTQYF
size: .
J: TRBJ2-3
V: TRBV18

CDR3: CSVPTGYTGELFF
size: .
J: TRBJ2-2
V: TRBV29-1

CDR3: CASSLGLAGADTQYF
size: .
J: TRBJ2-3
V: TRBV7-2